The 26 T cell receptor beta chains in this list originate from one sample, sequenced in a study of radiotherapy plus CTLA-4 blockade in lung cancer. Generated by immunoSEQ multiplex PCR, the TCRdb table keeps only in-frame clones and is missing some. The sample has some 67,000 clones; around 69% are singletons. The input for sequencing was peripheral blood, taken from a patient treated with radiotherapy plus ipilimumab. The receptor source for this set is a human donor with non-small cell lung cancer whose response to radiotherapy plus ipilimumab could not be evaluated. Some clones in this sample may be carry-over from other donors' samples.

This chain links TRBV7-2 with TRBJ2-1; TRBD2 matches 7 bases. The ends lost 2 bases at V and 3 bases at J; junction bases unmatched: 7. CDR1 is SGHTA and CDR2 is FQGNSA in the germline V gene. This CDR3 has 16 amino acids. CDR3 bases: TGTGCCAGCAGCTTATATGGGGGGGGGATCTACAATGAGCAGTTCTTC. Translation gives CASSLYGGGIYNEQFF.

The V and J genes are TRBV7-6 and TRBJ1-4; D is undetermined. V lost 4 bases, J lost 3 bases, and 15 bases lay in between. The CDR3 is 16 residues long. CDR1 SGHVS and CDR2 FNYEAQ come from the germline V gene. CDR3 amino acids: CASSWEGPYSNEKLFF. CDR3 sequence (DNA): TGTGCCAGCAGCTGGGAGGGCCCCTATTCTAATGAAAAACTGTTTTTT. The full variable domain, rest sourced from reference TRBV7-6 and TRBJ1-4, is GAGVSQSPRYKVTKRGQDVALRCDPISGHVSLYWYRQALGQGPEFLTYFNYEAQQDKSGLPNDRFSAERPEGSISTLTIQRTEQRDSAMYRCASSWEGPYSNEKLFFGSGTQLSVL.

The chain uses TRBV19 and TRBJ2-2; 9 bases are a match to TRBD1. Trimming cost V 5 bases and J 1 base; bases outside gene matches: 8. The CDR3 is made up of 17 amino acids. Germline CDR1 reads LNHDA; CDR2 reads SQIVND (reference sequence). CDR3 DNA: TGTGCCAGTAGTTCCGGTCTGGGACAGGGGAACACCGGGGAGCTGTTTTTT. This encodes CASSSGLGQGNTGELFF.

The V call is TRBV6-6, the J call TRBJ2-7; 7 positions agree with TRBD2. Germline CDR1 reads MNHNY; CDR2 reads SVGAGI (reference sequence). The CDR3 spans 14 residues. Trimming at V came to 7 bases and at J to 1 base, leaving 7 bases not matched to a gene. CDR3 sequence (DNA): TGTGCCAGCATACCTGCGCGGGGGTCCTACGAGCAGTACTTC. Its protein product is CASIPARGSYEQYF.

The J gene is TRBJ2-1, the V gene TRBV19, with D possibly being TRBD2 (6 bases). Per germline, CDR1 LNHDA and CDR2 SQIVND (reference sequence). With 3 bases removed from V and 0 bases from J, the gap between germline ends came to 12 bases. The CDR3 has 16 residues. The DNA for the CDR3 is TGTGCCAGTAGTATCGGGAGCGGGCGCTCCTACAATGAGCAGTTCTTC. Translation gives CASSIGSGRSYNEQFF.

The gene calls are TRBV2 and TRBJ2-4; 7 bases match TRBD1. Trimming removed 5 bases from V and 7 bases from J; junction bases left unmatched: 11. CDR3 size: 15 residues. Per germline, CDR1 SNHLY and CDR2 FYNNEI. In DNA, the CDR3 is TGTGCCAGCAGTTTTAAGACAGGGTTAGAGAACATTCAGTACTTC. It encodes CASSFKTGLENIQYF.

The J gene is TRBJ1-2, the V gene TRBV25-1, with D possibly matching TRBD1 (5 bases). Germline V gene data show CDR1 as MGHDK and CDR2 as SYGVNS. Trimming left V 8 bases short and J 2 bases short, with 18 bases between. The CDR3 runs 15 residues. DNA for the CDR3: TGTGCCAGCGCCCCACAACTCGGGGGGAACTATGGCTACACCTTC. It translates to CASAPQLGGNYGYTF.

The CDR3: CASSGRGSSYEQYF. The CDR3 DNA reads TGTGCCAGCAGCGGCAGAGGAAGCTCCTACGAGCAGTACTTC. The V call is TRBV9, the J call TRBJ2-7; no definite D call. The CDR3 sequence is 14 residues long. Germline lookup yields CDR1 SGDLS and CDR2 YYNGEE. Trimming took 3 bases from V and 0 from J, leaving 10 bases between them.

CDR3 coding DNA: TGTGCCAGCAGTTTATCAGGAAGGGGACAGGGGCCCTACGAGCAGTACTTC. Encoded protein: CASSLSGRGQGPYEQYF. This sequence joins TRBV27 and TRBJ2-5; 10 bases agree with TRBD1. The J call could be wrong; TRBJ2-7 is a better fit for the DNA end. Germline assignment: CDR1 MNHEY and CDR2 SMNVEV (reference sequence). The CDR3 consists of 17 residues.

This sequence joins TRBV29-1 and TRBJ2-7, with D uncertain. CDR1 SQVTM and CDR2 ANQGSEA come from the germline V gene. Trimming left V 1 base short and J 1 base short, with 5 bases between. The CDR3 extends over 12 amino acids. CDR3 nucleotide sequence: TGCAGCGTTGAAGGACAATCCTACGAGCAGTACTTC. Translated, it gives CSVEGQSYEQYF.

The V call is TRBV27, the J call TRBJ1-6; D gene ambiguous. The CDR3 runs 18 residues. Trimming shortened V by 3 bases and J by 8 bases, and 23 bases separated the two germline ends. Germline lookup yields CDR1 MNHEY and CDR2 SMNVEV (reference sequence). The CDR3 loop is CASSLRRRHRGQDSPLHF. The DNA for the CDR3 is TGTGCCAGCAGTTTGCGTCGCCGCCATAGAGGGCAGGATTCACCCCTCCACTTT.

V usage is TRBV2 and J usage is TRBJ2-5; 9 bases are a match to TRBD1. CDR3 length equals 14 residues. Per the germline V gene, CDR1 is SNHLY and CDR2 is FYNNEI. Trimming removed 4 bases from V and 4 bases from J; junction bases left unmatched: 4. CDR3 region: CASSVQGATETQYF. The CDR3 DNA reads as TGTGCCAGCAGTGTACAGGGGGCCACAGAGACCCAGTACTTC.

This chain links TRBV2 with TRBJ1-5; no firm D call. CDR3 length: 13 amino acids. CDR1 and CDR2 (germline): SNHLY, FYNNEI. Trimming pared 4 bases from V and 3 bases from J, leaving 7 bases between. In DNA, the CDR3 is TGTGCCAGCAGTGGTCAGTACAATCAGCCCCAGCATTTT. It is translated as CASSGQYNQPQHF.

This clone was recorded once. This chain joins TRBV5-6 and TRBJ2-5, with a possible D match to TRBD1 (5 bases). The length of the CDR3 is 12 residues. Trimming removed 6 bases at V and 4 bases at J, with 10 bases between. The V gene's germline CDR1 is SGHDT and CDR2 YYEEEE. CDR3: CASTSGLETQYF. CDR3 nucleotides: TGTGCCAGCACTTCAGGGTTAGAGACCCAGTACTTC.

Regarding this clone: Other nucleotide sequences in the sample specify the same CDR3. The chain employs TRBV18 and TRBJ1-5; a weak D match, TRBD1 (5 bases). Per the germline V gene, CDR1 is KGHSH and CDR2 is LQKENI. V was trimmed by 3 bases and J by 4 bases, leaving 7 bases between them. The CDR3 extends over 13 amino acids. Written as DNA, the CDR3 is TGTGCCAGCTCACCTGACAGAAATCAGCCCCAGCATTTT. It yields the protein CASSPDRNQPQHF. Full variable domain (missing parts from reference TRBV18 and TRBJ1-5): NAGVMQNPRHLVRRRGQEARLRCSPMKGHSHVYWYRQLPEEGLKFMVYLQKENIIDESGMPKERFSAEFPKEGPSILRIQQVVRGDSAAYFCASSPDRNQPQHFGDGTRLSIL.

V is TRBV5-1 and J is TRBJ2-5; 10 bases agree with TRBD1. The CDR3 is made up of 15 amino acids. The V segment lost 3 bases and the J segment 4 bases; nucleotides outside the gene matches: 6. Germline V gene data show CDR1 as SGHRS and CDR2 as YFSETQ. DNA for the CDR3: TGCGCCAGCAGCTCCCAGACAGGGGGCAGAGAGACCCAGTACTTC. It is translated as CASSSQTGGRETQYF.

J is TRBJ1-1 and V is TRBV4-1; TRBD1 agrees at 10 bases. V shed 0 bases, J shed 10 bases, and the junction held 8 bases outside the gene matches. Germline V gene sequence: CDR1 MGHRA, CDR2 YSYEKL. This CDR3 region has 15 residues. Written as DNA, the CDR3 is TGCGCCAGCAGCCAAGACGACAGGGGGCAAAAATCAGCTTTCTTT. This codes for CASSQDDRGQKSAFF.

This clone was seen only a few times. The chain links TRBV4-2 to TRBJ1-6, with D tentatively TRBD1 (5 bases). The CDR3 loop spans 15 amino acids. CDR1 LGHNA and CDR2 YNFKEQ come from the germline V gene. Deletions cut 1 base from V and 6 bases from J, with 10 bases between. Here the CDR3 reads CASSQGGTVNSPLHF. The CDR3 DNA is TGTGCCAGCAGCCAAGGGGGGACTGTTAATTCACCCCTCCACTTT.

The rearrangement uses TRBV15 and TRBJ2-5; 7 bases are a match to TRBD1. Germline V gene data show CDR1 as LNHNV and CDR2 as YYDKDF (reference sequence). Losses at the gene ends were 3 bases for V and 4 bases for J; bases not matched to a gene: 5. The CDR3 extends over 14 amino acids. The CDR3 region is CATSRTGIGETQYF. In DNA form, the CDR3 reads TGTGCCACCAGCAGGACAGGGATAGGAGAGACCCAGTACTTC.

This chain joins TRBV9 and TRBJ1-2, with unresolved D. CDR3 length: 13 residues. Germline V CDR1 and CDR2: SGDLS, YYNGEE. Trimming stripped 0 bases from V and 2 bases from J, with 5 bases between. CDR3 DNA sequence: TGTGCCAGCAGCGTAGGAGGAAACTATGGCTACACCTTC. Protein product: CASSVGGNYGYTF.

The rearrangement links TRBV4-2 to TRBJ2-7; 10 nucleotides align to TRBD2. The CDR3 loop spans 16 amino acids. Losses at the gene ends were 4 bases for V and 2 bases for J; bases not matched to a gene: 8. CDR1 is LGHNA, CDR2 YNFKEQ, per germline. The CDR3 here is CASSPSVLAGTYEQYF. In DNA form, the CDR3 reads TGTGCCAGCAGCCCCTCGGTACTAGCGGGAACCTACGAGCAGTACTTC.

The CDR3 loop is CASSSGVEETQYF. The CDR3 nucleotides are TGTGCCAGCAGCTCGGGGGTTGAGGAGACCCAGTACTTC. This chain uses TRBV11-1 with TRBJ2-5; weak D call: TRBD2 (6 bases). V dropped 4 bases and J dropped 5 bases, with 11 bases sitting between them. This CDR3 has 13 residues. Germline loops: CDR1 SGHAT, CDR2 FQDESV (reference sequence).

The V and J genes are TRBV9 and TRBJ1-2; 7 positions agree with TRBD1. V shed 1 base and J 2 bases; nucleotides not matched to a gene: 5. Germline V gene data show CDR1 as SGDLS and CDR2 as YYNGEE. This CDR3 spans 15 amino acids. CDR3 DNA sequence: TGTGCCAGCAGCGTATCCACAGGGGTAAACTATGGCTACACCTTC. Amino acid sequence: CASSVSTGVNYGYTF. Variable domain in full (rest from reference TRBV9 and TRBJ1-2): DSGVTQTPKHLITATGQRVTLRCSPRSGDLSVYWYQQSLDQGLQFLIQYYNGEERAKGNILERFSAQQFPDLHSELNLSSLELGDSALYFCASSVSTGVNYGYTFGSGTRLTVV.

V is TRBV28 and J is TRBJ1-2, with D maybe TRBD1 (6 bases). The germline CDR1 and CDR2 sequences are MDHEN and SYDVKM. V dropped 8 bases and J dropped 2 bases, with 18 bases sitting between them. CDR3 length: 15 amino acids. In DNA form, the CDR3 reads TGTGCCAGCGGGCCCCGGGGGGGCGGGAACTATGGCTACACCTTC. Translated: CASGPRGGGNYGYTF.

The chain employs TRBV5-1 and TRBJ2-1; weak D call: TRBD1 (5 bases). Deletions cut 1 base from V and 5 bases from J, with 13 bases between. The CDR3 is made up of 15 amino acids. CDR1 SGHRS and CDR2 YFSETQ come from the germline V gene. CDR3 region: CASSLQGPPNNEQFF. CDR3 nucleotide sequence: TGCGCCAGCAGCTTGCAGGGTCCTCCCAACAATGAGCAGTTCTTC.

CDR3 nucleotide sequence: TGTGCCACCCCGGAGGGGCGTGGGTCCCCCATTAGCTATGGCTACACCTTC. Translating gives CATPEGRGSPISYGYTF. J is TRBJ1-2 and V is TRBV28, with D tentatively TRBD1 (5 bases). Germline V gives CDR1 MDHEN, CDR2 SYDVKM. Trimming cost V 10 bases and J 4 bases, with 28 bases left between them. CDR3 length: 17 residues.